This TCR beta chain is from a study of blood T cell repertoires in COVID-19. About the research overall: The United States, Italy and Spain supplied acute and convalescent COVID-19 samples. Sources were T cells, B-cell-depleted T cells, or PBMCs; the material itself was cDNA or gDNA.

This clone was observed once. Under the authors' procedure: Reference gene primer amplification yielded estimated nucleated cell counts. Clones were sequenced by immunoSEQ multiplex PCR, and TCRdb holds only the in-frame ones, with some missing. V and J calls and clone size are copied from that table; D and trimming were computed from the DNA. This sample has roughly 160,000 clones, with around four fifths found just once. This CDR3 contains 18 residues. Per the germline V gene, CDR1 is LNHDA and CDR2 is SQIVND (reference sequence). V shed 6 bases, J shed 3 bases, and the junction held 14 bases outside the gene matches.

The source is a woman over 75 with COVID-19, enrolled during active disease. This chain uses TRBV19 with TRBJ1-2, with 12 bases matching TRBD1. The sequenced material came from peripheral blood. CDR3 DNA sequence: TGTGCCAGTAGCAAACTTACCGGGACAGGGGGCGCCGACTATGGCTACACCTTC. It codes for CASSKLTGTGGADYGYTF.